This TCR beta chain was retrieved from a study of cytomegalovirus exposure and HLA in healthy donors. The CDR3 covers 15 residues. With V trimmed by 4 bases and J by 7 bases, 12 bases remained unmatched. Germline V gives CDR1 SGHTS, CDR2 YDEGEE. Researchers ran the PCR with 60 Vbeta and 13 Jbeta primers. The table came from immunoSEQ multiplex PCR; TCRdb's copy has only in-frame clones and leaves some out. The repertoire holds tens of thousands of clones, with approximately 62% as singletons. The specimen was PBMCs. This chain uses TRBV5-8 with TRBJ1-1; 8 bases map to TRBD1. The sequence came from a male donor in good health and CMV-seropositive. The CDR3 DNA reads TGTGCCAGCAGCACGATAGGACAGGGAAGCCGTGAAGCTTTCTTT. Residues: CASSTIGQGSREAFF.